This T cell receptor beta chain was profiled in a study of T cell responses to AZD1222 COVID-19 vaccine (dated by TCRdb to about 2021). As for the study more broadly: A total of approximately 250 trial participants underwent TCR sequencing, of whom about 200 had received two doses of AZD1222 and about 25 had received two doses of the MenACWY control vaccine. Trial participants were enrolled by age into subgroups of 18-55, 56-69 and 70-plus years, and around 150, 28 and 57 TCR-sequenced participants, respectively, were included in these subgroups.

Here is what the overall study found, with its caveats: Conclusions about previously exposed vaccinees are limited because only five to seven AZD1222 recipients were SARS-CoV-2 seropositive at baseline. The 56-69-year group was small, and its depth increase did not reach significance, likely because of low power. The vaccine-associated CD4 TCRs covered the entire spike protein, and the dominant responses fell in regions 160-218 and 743-854. Because no samples from the day 14 peak response were available, repertoires could be characterized only after the peak T cell response. After two AZD1222 doses, both the breadth and the depth of spike-specific TCRs were significantly higher than at day 0 and than in MenACWY recipients. Participants were mostly white British and included more females than males, and it was suggested by the authors that clonal diversity may have been underestimated. Reportedly, close to half of the unique spike-specific TCRs recognized epitopes lying outside the regions that are mutated in the B.1.351 and B.1.1.7 variants.

This clone was observed a single time. Its antigen is unknown. Nothing much larger sits one base from this clone, and base qualities are not available. The meaning of the sample's time point label: about 28 days (+/-7) after the second vaccine dose. AZD1222 recipients with second doses at about 4 weeks or about 12 weeks were pooled, because spike-specific TCR depth and breadth did not differ between schedules. Samples from vaccinated people were obtained from the UK trials COV001 and COV002, which included a single-blind randomized controlled phase 2/3 trial of AZD1222 (ChAdOx1 nCoV-19) in healthy adults. For TCRbeta chain sequencing, PBMC samples were collected from trial participants at day 0 and at day 28 after the second dose. The CDR3 regions of human TCRbeta chains were subjected to immunosequencing. In the original analysis: Repertoire TCRs were matched against a reference library of SARS-CoV-2-specific TCRs generated with the MIRA antigen-specificity platform. Breadth was defined as the fraction of unique TCRs that were SARS-CoV-2-associated. Depth was defined as the fraction of total T cells that were SARS-CoV-2-associated. Using the MIRA data, each spike-specific TCR was mapped to the spike region that the TCR reacts to and placed in a CD4 or CD8 class. Log10-transformed breadth and depth values were compared by one-way ANOVA with Sidak's multiple comparisons tests. As stored in TCRdb, this immuneACCESS dataset retains in-frame rearrangements with V and J assigned. A fraction of the clones does not appear; measured against another copy, unresolved V genes explain less than half of the discrepancy, and the remainder lacks a known reason. The V and J calls and clone size were taken over from that table, and D and trimming were inferred from the DNA. In all, the sample holds some 130,000 clones, and 80% to 95% of those were seen once. In total, the top ten clones hold approximately 7% of the sample.

V loses 2 bases, J loses 8 bases, and the germline ends lie 15 bases apart. CDR1 and CDR2, per the germline V gene (reference sequence), are LNHDA and SQIVND. The CDR3 contains 14 residues, cysteine and phenylalanine counted. Only the CDR3 region is kept as DNA, spanning 42 bases read in frame from base 1. The material was peripheral blood, obtained 28 days after the second AZD1222 dose. This receptor was taken from an adult who received the AZD1222 COVID-19 vaccine. This sequence uses TRBV19 and TRBJ1-2; the D segment could be TRBD1, given 6 matching bases. The DNA reads as follows: TGTGCCAGTAGTATACGGGCCAGGGGTGACGGCTACACCTTC. Its product reads: CASSIRARGDGYTF.